Shown below are 8 T cell receptor beta chains from a single sample sequenced in a study of blood T cell repertoires in COVID-19. Only in-frame clones appear in the TCRdb table, and some are missing; sequencing was by immunoSEQ multiplex PCR. The sample records some 250,000 clones, roughly 84% being singletons. Source material: peripheral blood. The receptors stem from a man aged 55 to 70 with acute or convalescent COVID-19.

The chain recombines TRBV7-3 with TRBJ2-1; possibly TRBD1 for D (6 bases). In germline, CDR1 is SGHTA, CDR2 FQGTGA. The CDR3 is made up of 14 amino acids. V was shortened by 1 base and J by 8 bases, with 12 bases between the two germline ends. CDR3 region: CASSLRGGIHEQFF. The CDR3 DNA reads as TGTGCCAGCAGCTTAAGAGGGGGAATACATGAGCAGTTCTTC. The full variable domain, with the rest looked up from reference TRBV7-3 and TRBJ2-1, is GAGVSQTPSNKVTEKGKYVELRCDPISGHTALYWYRQSLGQGPEFLIYFQGTGAADDSGLPNDRFFAVRPEGSVSTLKIQRTERGDSAVYLCASSLRGGIHEQFFGPGTRLTVL.

This chain uses TRBV9 with TRBJ2-4; 12 nucleotides match TRBD2. CDR3 length equals 15 residues. Germline V lookup: CDR1 SGDLS, CDR2 YYNGEE. V was pared by 0 bases and J by 8 bases, with 3 bases of the junction left unmatched. The CDR3 DNA sequence: TGTGCCAGCAGCGTAGGTCCTAGCGGGAGGGACATTCAGTACTTC. Translating it yields CASSVGPSGRDIQYF.

The genes are TRBV28 and TRBJ2-5, with a possible D match to TRBD2 (5 bases). The V gene lost 3 bases and the J gene lost 3 bases, with 17 bases spanning the gap. This CDR3 comprises 16 residues. Germline values: CDR1 MDHEN, CDR2 SYDVKM. This CDR3 is CASSFPGGGPEETQYF. For the CDR3, the DNA is TGTGCCAGCAGTTTCCCCGGAGGAGGACCAGAAGAGACCCAGTACTTC.

The chain joins TRBV7-6 to TRBJ2-1; 10 nucleotides agree with TRBD2. The V gene's germline CDR1 is SGHVS and CDR2 FNYEAQ. The CDR3 has 16 residues. V lost 1 base and J lost 2; bases outside the gene matches: 2. The CDR3 region has the DNA TGTGCCAGCAGCTTAGGGCTAGCGGGAGCCTACAATGAGCAGTTCTTC. It yields the protein CASSLGLAGAYNEQFF.

This clone was picked up one time. Mismatch with germline at one junction end may stem from a read error. The chain recombines TRBV7-7 with TRBJ2-5; 10 nucleotides match TRBD2. Germline values: CDR1 SSHAT, CDR2 FNYEAQ (reference sequence). This CDR3 has 15 amino acids. The CDR3 DNA is TGTGCTAGCAGCTTAAGCGGGGGGGGTCAAGAGACCCAGTACTTC. Protein: CASSLSGGGQETQYF.

The chain links TRBV7-3 to TRBJ2-3; D possibly corresponds to TRBD2 (5 bases). Between the trimmed V and J ends, which lost 6 bases and 0 bases, there was a span of 7 bases. The CDR3 spans 13 residues. Germline CDR1 is SGHTA and CDR2 is FQGTGA. CDR3 DNA sequence: TGTGCCAGCAGTAGACTAAGCACAGATACGCAGTATTTT. It translates to CASSRLSTDTQYF.

The CDR3 sequence is CSTPSGQGYNEQFF. As DNA, the CDR3 is TGCAGCACCCCCTCCGGACAGGGTTACAATGAGCAGTTCTTC. The chain combines TRBV29-1 with TRBJ2-1, with TRBD1 matching 8 bases. Germline V CDR1 and CDR2: SQVTM, ANQGSEA. After removal of 8 bases from V and 4 bases from J, the junction contained 10 bases not matched to a gene. The CDR3 consists of 14 residues.

The chain joins TRBV5-1 to TRBJ1-1, with D possibly TRBD1 on 5 matching bases. Trimming took 0 bases from V and 1 from J, leaving 19 bases between them. Looked up from germline, CDR1 is SGHRS and CDR2 is YFSETQ. The CDR3 covers 18 residues. DNA of the CDR3: TGCGCCAGCAGCTTGGCAGGCGGGACGTATACCCGGAACACTGAAGCTTTCTTT. Translating it yields CASSLAGGTYTRNTEAFF.